This T cell receptor (beta chain) was captured in a study of blood T cell repertoires in COVID-19. Study overall: From T cells, B-cell-depleted T cells, or PBMCs came the material, which was cDNA or gDNA.

The protocol was immunoSEQ multiplex PCR, while the TCRdb copy is restricted to in-frame clones and leaves out a portion. The sample contains 60,000 or so clones, approximately 91% of which appear only once. Germline V CDR1 and CDR2: DFQATT, SNEGSKA (reference sequence). CDR3 length: 14 residues. V lost 3 bases, J lost 4 bases, and 5 bases stayed unmatched. This TCR derives from a woman in her 70s with active COVID-19. The chain links TRBV20-1 to TRBJ1-2, with 10 bases that match TRBD1. The sequencing sample was made of peripheral blood. The CDR3 sequence: CSASRDRGFYGYTF. CDR3 DNA: TGCAGTGCTAGTAGGGACAGGGGTTTCTATGGCTACACCTTC.